A selection of T cell receptor beta chains follows, all from one sample in a study of T cells in Graves' hyperthyroidism and ophthalmopathy. In TCRdb, the multiplex PCR reads were re-called with MiXCR into one record per CDR3 protein. The table has hundreds of thousands of distinct CDR3 sequences, about 14% seen once. Sequenced sample: blood. These TCRs come from a young woman with Graves' hyperthyroidism. Both conserved end residues are part of each CDR3. The order of the fields is CDR3 protein, CDR3 DNA, V gene, clone size, J gene, D gene. A D gene is named only where the DNA matches it firmly. A clone size is listed for some rows: how often the clone was seen (once, few, many), or a class if it is expanded.

CDR3 protein: CASIPRRGNEQFF
CDR3 DNA: TGTGCCAGCATCCCAAGGAGGGGAAATGAGCAGTTCTTC
V gene: TRBV27
clone size: few
J gene: TRBJ2-1
D gene: NA

CDR3 protein: CASTTGTGYNEQFF
CDR3 DNA: TGTGCCAGCACCACCGGGACAGGGTACAATGAGCAGTTCTTC
V gene: TRBV5-6
clone size: few
J gene: TRBJ2-1
D gene: TRBD1

CDR3 protein: CASSQDLATYGYTF
CDR3 DNA: TGTGCCAGCAGCCAAGATCTGGCCACCTATGGCTACACCTTC
V gene: TRBV3-1
clone size: NA
J gene: TRBJ1-2
D gene: NA

CDR3 protein: CASSPGEGVNYGYTF
CDR3 DNA: TGTGCCAGCAGCCCGGGGGAAGGGGTTAACTATGGCTACACCTTC
V gene: TRBV12-3/TRBV12-4
clone size: many
J gene: TRBJ1-2
D gene: NA

CDR3 protein: CASSLAKLQGARGYTF
CDR3 DNA: TGTGCCAGCAGTTTAGCGAAACTCCAGGGGGCGCGTGGCTACACCTTC
V gene: TRBV28
clone size: many
J gene: TRBJ1-2
D gene: TRBD1

CDR3 protein: CAISVMGEGLSTYEQYF
CDR3 DNA: TGTGCCATCAGTGTCATGGGGGAGGGCCTCTCAACCTACGAGCAGTACTTC
V gene: TRBV10-3
clone size: NA
J gene: TRBJ2-7
D gene: TRBD2

CDR3 protein: CASSLDGTSSDEQFF
CDR3 DNA: TGTGCCAGCAGCTTAGACGGGACTAGCTCCGATGAGCAGTTCTTC
V gene: TRBV7-3
clone size: NA
J gene: TRBJ2-1
D gene: TRBD2

CDR3 protein: CASSGLDTQYF
CDR3 DNA: TGCGCCAGCAGCGGATTAGATACGCAGTATTTT
V gene: TRBV5-1
clone size: many
J gene: TRBJ2-3
D gene: NA

CDR3 protein: CASSLALASNEKLFF
CDR3 DNA: TGTGCCAGCAGTTTAGCGCTGGCTTCTAATGAAAAACTGTTTTTT
V gene: TRBV12-3/TRBV12-4
clone size: many
J gene: TRBJ1-4
D gene: NA

CDR3 protein: CSARDRDRVGSYNSPLHF
CDR3 DNA: TGCAGTGCTAGAGATCGGGACAGGGTAGGATCCTATAATTCACCCCTCCACTTT
V gene: TRBV20-1
clone size: NA
J gene: TRBJ1-6
D gene: TRBD1